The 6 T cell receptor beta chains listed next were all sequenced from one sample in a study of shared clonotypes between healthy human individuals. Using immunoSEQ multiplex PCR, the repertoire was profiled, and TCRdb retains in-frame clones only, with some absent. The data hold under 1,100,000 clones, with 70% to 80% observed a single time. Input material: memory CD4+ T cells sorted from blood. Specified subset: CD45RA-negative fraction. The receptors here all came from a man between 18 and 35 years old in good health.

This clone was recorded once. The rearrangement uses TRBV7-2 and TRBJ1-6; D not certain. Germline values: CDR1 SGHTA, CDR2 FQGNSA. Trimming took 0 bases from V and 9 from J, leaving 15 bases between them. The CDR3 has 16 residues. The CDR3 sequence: CASSLARTVRSSPLHF. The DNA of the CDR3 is TGTGCCAGCAGCTTAGCAAGGACCGTACGGTCTTCACCCCTCCACTTT.

The CDR3 DNA is TGCGCCAGCAGCTTAGACACCTCTGGGGCCAACGTCCTGACTTTC. Protein: CASSLDTSGANVLTF. This sequence joins TRBV5-1 and TRBJ2-6, with D hard to call. From germline, CDR1 is SGHRS and CDR2 YFSETQ. The CDR3 has 15 amino acids. V lost 2 bases and J 0 bases, leaving 6 bases between the germline ends.

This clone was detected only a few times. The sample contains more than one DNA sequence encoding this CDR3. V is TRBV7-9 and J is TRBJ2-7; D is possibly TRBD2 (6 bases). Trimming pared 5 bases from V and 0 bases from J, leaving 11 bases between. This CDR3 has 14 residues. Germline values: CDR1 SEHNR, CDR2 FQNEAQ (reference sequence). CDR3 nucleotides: TGTGCCAGCAGCCCCCCGGGAGCCTCCTACGAGCAGTACTTC. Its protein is CASSPPGASYEQYF.

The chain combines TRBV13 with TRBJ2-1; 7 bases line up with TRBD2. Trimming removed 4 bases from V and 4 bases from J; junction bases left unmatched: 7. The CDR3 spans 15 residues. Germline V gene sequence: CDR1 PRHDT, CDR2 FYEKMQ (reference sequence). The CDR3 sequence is CASSWGGSLYNEQFF. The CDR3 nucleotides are TGTGCCAGCAGCTGGGGCGGGAGTTTGTACAATGAGCAGTTCTTC.

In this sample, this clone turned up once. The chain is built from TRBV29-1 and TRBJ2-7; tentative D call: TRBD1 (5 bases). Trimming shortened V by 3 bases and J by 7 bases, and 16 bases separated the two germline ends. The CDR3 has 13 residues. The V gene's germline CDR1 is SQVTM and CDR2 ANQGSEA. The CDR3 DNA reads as TGCAGCGTTGACTCGCAGGGAAGTGGGGAGCAGTACTTC. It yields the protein CSVDSQGSGEQYF.

CDR3 residues: CASSPYQETQYF. The CDR3 nucleotides are TGTGCCAGCAGCCCGTACCAAGAGACCCAGTACTTC. The J gene is TRBJ2-5, the V gene TRBV5-6; D uncertain. Germline CDR1 reads SGHDT; CDR2 reads YYEEEE. Trimming left V 4 bases short and J 0 bases short, with 4 bases between. The CDR3 consists of 12 residues.